One and the same sample provided the 26 T cell receptor beta chains below, sequenced in a study of blood T cell repertoires in COVID-19. TCRdb's table, derived via immunoSEQ multiplex PCR, lists solely in-frame clones and lacks some. Here the sample spans about 300,000 clones, approximately 88% being singletons. Sequenced material: peripheral blood. These receptors all come from a human donor with COVID-19, enrolled during active disease. The donor label of this sample is uncertain.

V is TRBV2 and J is TRBJ1-4; D gene unclear. The V gene's germline CDR1 is SNHLY and CDR2 FYNNEI. The length of the CDR3 is 14 residues. V was cut by 1 base and J by 5 bases, with 8 bases left in between. The CDR3 sequence is CASSEGRVNEKLFF. The DNA for the CDR3 is TGTGCCAGCAGTGAAGGTCGGGTGAATGAAAAACTGTTTTTT.

This clone was seen a handful of times. The chain carries TRBV6-1 and TRBJ2-4; a weak D match, TRBD1 (6 bases). Germline V CDR1 and CDR2: MNHNS, SASEGT. V lost 2 bases, J lost 7 bases, and 9 bases lay in between. This CDR3 is 13 amino acids long. The CDR3 is CASSEPGANIQYF. The CDR3 DNA reads as TGTGCCAGCAGTGAACCAGGGGCCAACATTCAGTACTTC.

The rearrangement joins TRBV19 to TRBJ2-7; maybe TRBD2 (5 bases). CDR1 LNHDA and CDR2 SQIVND come from the germline V gene (reference sequence). This CDR3 contains 13 residues. V gave up 1 base and J gave up 7 bases, with 11 bases separating them. The CDR3 loop reads CASSIAASREQYF. In DNA form, the CDR3 reads TGTGCCAGTAGTATAGCGGCTAGCCGGGAGCAGTACTTC.

The V and J genes are TRBV3-1 (or the pseudogene TRBV3-2) and TRBJ1-5; 7 bases line up with TRBD1. Trimming cost V 2 bases and J 4 bases; bases outside gene matches: 8. Germline values: CDR1 LGHDT, CDR2 YNNKEL (reference sequence). There are 16 residues in the CDR3. The CDR3 DNA reads TGTGCCAGCAGCCAACACGGGACAGATGGGAATCAGCCCCAGCATTTT. The encoded protein is CASSQHGTDGNQPQHF.

The chain employs TRBV30 and TRBJ1-1; TRBD1 is a possible D gene (5 bases). The CDR3 sequence is 13 residues long. V shed 1 base and J shed 4 bases, with 10 bases lying between them. Per germline, CDR1 GTSNPN and CDR2 SVGIG (reference sequence). The CDR3 reads CAWSGGRSTEAFF. DNA for the CDR3: TGTGCCTGGAGTGGGGGGAGGAGCACTGAAGCTTTCTTT.

The chain has TRBV27 and TRBJ1-6; 8 nucleotides match TRBD1. With 5 bases clipped from V and 10 bases from J, the junction kept 10 bases outside the gene matches. Per the germline V gene, CDR1 is MNHEY and CDR2 is SMNVEV (reference sequence). This CDR3 is 15 amino acids long. The CDR3 region is CASSVGQGVPSPLHF. CDR3 bases: TGTGCCAGCAGTGTTGGACAGGGAGTCCCCTCACCCCTCCACTTT.

There are a few counts of this clone. The rearrangement links TRBV19 to TRBJ2-2; 8 bases are a match to TRBD2. Trimming removed 6 bases from V and 5 bases from J; junction bases left unmatched: 5. This CDR3 is 14 amino acids long. Per the germline V gene, CDR1 is LNHDA and CDR2 is SQIVND (reference sequence). CDR3 in amino acids: CASRGLAETGELFF. The CDR3, as DNA: TGTGCCAGTAGAGGACTAGCTGAAACCGGGGAGCTGTTTTTT.

This clone was recorded a few times. V usage is TRBV19 and J usage is TRBJ1-1, with D unresolved. Germline CDR1 reads LNHDA; CDR2 reads SQIVND (reference sequence). CDR3 length: 13 amino acids. Trimming removed 7 bases at V and 2 bases at J, with 11 bases between. Written as DNA, the CDR3 is TGTGCCAGTATGGGGAGGACCAACACTGAAGCTTTCTTT. Translation: CASMGRTNTEAFF.

The chain's CDR3 is CASSESGRAYNEQFF. The CDR3, as DNA: TGTGCCAGCAGCGAAAGCGGGAGGGCCTACAATGAGCAGTTCTTC. This chain links TRBV21-1 with TRBJ2-1; TRBD2 is the table's D call, not checked against the DNA. TRBV21-1 is flagged as a pseudogene. This CDR3 is built from 15 residues.

The rearrangement uses TRBV7-2 and TRBJ1-2; 8 positions agree with TRBD1. The CDR3 consists of 14 residues. Trimming removed 5 bases from V and 5 bases from J; junction bases left unmatched: 7. Germline-derived CDR1 and CDR2 are SGHTA and FQGNSA. The CDR3 protein is CASSTQTGAYGYTF. CDR3 sequence (DNA): TGTGCCAGCAGCACCCAGACAGGGGCGTATGGCTACACCTTC. The full variable domain, completed using reference TRBV7-2 and TRBJ1-2, is GAGVSQSPSNKVTEKGKDVELRCDPISGHTALYWYRQSLGQGLEFLIYFQGNSAPDKSGLPSDRFSAERTGGSVSTLTIQRTQQEDSAVYLCASSTQTGAYGYTFGSGTRLTVV.

This clone has a single count. The V call is TRBV4-2, the J call TRBJ1-5, with TRBD1 identical over 8 bases. The germline gives CDR1 LGHNA, CDR2 YNFKEQ. Trimming removed 7 bases from V and 4 bases from J; junction bases left unmatched: 6. The CDR3 is made up of 14 amino acids. The CDR3 is CASTTGQENQPQHF. In nucleotides, the CDR3 is TGTGCCAGCACCACGGGACAGGAAAATCAGCCCCAGCATTTT.

Concerning this clone: An end of the junction differs from the germline gene, which may be a read error. The genes are TRBV2 and TRBJ1-1; D call uncertain. This CDR3 is 15 amino acids long. Germline loops: CDR1 SNHLY, CDR2 FYNNEI. Here the CDR3 DNA reads TGTGCCAGCAGTGAAGCGTGGCAGCCGAACAGTGAAGCTTTCTTT. This translates into CASSEAWQPNSEAFF. Full variable domain (rest looked up from reference TRBV2 and TRBJ1-1): EPEVTQTPSHQVTQMGQEVILRCVPISNHLYFYWYRQILGQKVEFLVSFYNNEISEKSEIFDDQFSVERPDGSNFTLKIRSTKLEDSAMYFCASSEAWQPNSEAFFGQGTRLTVV.

This clone was seen once. The rearrangement joins TRBV19 to TRBJ2-5; possibly TRBD2 for D (6 bases). The CDR3 spans 15 residues. Germline CDR1 is LNHDA and CDR2 is SQIVND (reference sequence). V lost 10 bases to trimming and J lost 5 bases, with 23 bases between them. Here the CDR3 reads CATGGGLRVVETQYF. CDR3 nucleotides: TGTGCCACCGGGGGAGGACTGAGGGTGGTGGAGACCCAGTACTTC. Supplemented by reference TRBV19 and TRBJ2-5, the full variable domain reads DGGITQSPKYLFRKEGQNVTLSCEQNLNHDAMYWYRQDPGQGLRLIYYSQIVNDFQKGDIAEGYSVSREKKESFPLTVTSAQKNPTAFYLCATGGGLRVVETQYFGPGTRLLVL.

V and J are TRBV7-3 and TRBJ2-1; weak D call: TRBD2 (6 bases). Germline-derived CDR1 and CDR2 are SGHTA and FQGTGA. The CDR3 is 15 residues long. Trimming cost V 5 bases and J 12 bases, with 23 bases left between them. The CDR3 loop reads CASSPSRDSRWVQFF. DNA of the CDR3: TGTGCCAGCAGCCCCAGCCGGGACTCCCGATGGGTGCAGTTCTTC.

The chain has TRBV5-4 and TRBJ1-2, with 9 bases lining up with TRBD1. With 4 bases clipped from V and 2 bases from J, the junction kept 6 bases outside the gene matches. Germline lookup yields CDR1 SGHNT and CDR2 YYREEE (reference sequence). There are 15 residues in the CDR3. CDR3 sequence: CASSRGQGENYGYTF. The CDR3 DNA is TGTGCCAGCAGCAGGGGACAGGGAGAGAACTATGGCTACACCTTC.

The chain links TRBV18 to TRBJ2-5; no reliable D call. CDR1 and CDR2 from the germline V gene are KGHSH and LQKENI. V gave up 6 bases and J gave up 3 bases, with 8 bases separating them. CDR3 length equals 12 residues. The CDR3 DNA reads as TGTGCCAGCTCGCCGCCTAAAGAGACCCAGTACTTC. This codes for CASSPPKETQYF.

The chain has TRBV28 and TRBJ1-4; 8 nucleotides agree with TRBD1. Germline V gene data show CDR1 as MDHEN and CDR2 as SYDVKM. The CDR3 is made up of 16 amino acids. The V and J ends lost 6 bases and 3 bases, in that order; junction bases with no gene match: 9. CDR3 nucleotides: TGTGCCAGCAGAGAACCAGGGGGCAGGTCTAATGAAAAACTGTTTTTT. Amino acid sequence: CASREPGGRSNEKLFF.

The chain joins TRBV9 to TRBJ2-7, with 9 bases lining up with TRBD2. Germline V gene lookup returns CDR1 SGDLS and CDR2 YYNGEE. Losses at the gene ends were 0 bases for V and 6 bases for J; bases not matched to a gene: 10. The CDR3 length is 16 residues. The CDR3 region has the DNA TGTGCCAGCAGCGTAGCTGGGGCTAGCGGGATGGCCGAGCAGTACTTC. Translating gives CASSVAGASGMAEQYF. Full variable domain (remainder filled in from reference TRBV9 and TRBJ2-7): DSGVTQTPKHLITATGQRVTLRCSPRSGDLSVYWYQQSLDQGLQFLIQYYNGEERAKGNILERFSAQQFPDLHSELNLSSLELGDSALYFCASSVAGASGMAEQYFGPGTRLTVT.

The V call is TRBV4-3, the J call TRBJ1-1; no clear D gene. The CDR3 runs to 16 residues. The germline V and J ends were trimmed by 1 base and 3 bases, with 15 bases remaining between them. Germline V CDR1 and CDR2: LGHNA, YSLEER. CDR3 nucleotide sequence: TGCGCCAGCAGCCAAGCCACCGCCCGGCGGGACACTGAAGCTTTCTTT. Encoded protein: CASSQATARRDTEAFF.

This clone was seen just once. V and J are TRBV5-1 and TRBJ1-6; D is ambiguous. V shed 4 bases and J shed 0 bases, with 8 bases lying between them. CDR1 SGHRS and CDR2 YFSETQ come from the germline V gene. There are 15 residues in the CDR3. The CDR3 protein is CASSTESSYNSPLHF. CDR3 nucleotide sequence: TGCGCCAGCAGCACCGAGAGCTCCTATAATTCACCCCTCCACTTT.

V usage is TRBV6-5 and J usage is TRBJ2-7; 8 nucleotides agree with TRBD2. Germline loops: CDR1 MNHEY, CDR2 SVGAGI. The V and J ends lost 7 bases and 0 bases, in that order; junction bases with no gene match: 8. The CDR3 runs 15 residues. CDR3 protein: CASTSSLAGSYEQYF. The CDR3 DNA reads TGTGCCAGCACCTCCAGTCTAGCGGGCTCCTACGAGCAGTACTTC.

This clone was seen a handful of times. J is TRBJ2-7 and V is TRBV19; D perhaps matches TRBD1 (6 bases). The CDR3 has 13 amino acids. Germline lookup yields CDR1 LNHDA and CDR2 SQIVND (reference sequence). V lost 5 bases and J lost 3, with 11 bases in between. This chain's CDR3 is CASSSTGIYEQYF. DNA for the CDR3: TGTGCCAGTAGTTCGACAGGAATCTACGAGCAGTACTTC.

The genes are TRBV6-1 and TRBJ2-7; possible D gene TRBD1, 5 bases. The germline V gene has CDR1 MNHNS and CDR2 SASEGT. Deletions cut 1 base from V and 3 bases from J, with 10 bases between. The CDR3 is 14 amino acids. This chain's CDR3 is CASSEGGQGYEQYF. The CDR3 DNA reads as TGTGCCAGCAGTGAAGGTGGTCAGGGCTACGAGCAGTACTTC.

This chain connects TRBV19 to TRBJ2-1, with 9 bases lining up with TRBD2. The CDR3 is 15 residues long. Germline CDR1 LNHDA, CDR2 SQIVND (reference sequence). V dropped 1 base and J dropped 10; count of bases not matched to a gene: 8. CDR3 in amino acids: CASSIVLAGWEEQFF. CDR3 DNA: TGTGCCAGTAGTATAGTTCTAGCGGGATGGGAAGAGCAGTTCTTC. The whole variable domain, remainder taken from reference TRBV19 and TRBJ2-1, is DGGITQSPKYLFRKEGQNVTLSCEQNLNHDAMYWYRQDPGQGLRLIYYSQIVNDFQKGDIAEGYSVSREKKESFPLTVTSAQKNPTAFYLCASSIVLAGWEEQFFGPGTRLTVL.

V is TRBV28 and J is TRBJ2-7; 8 positions match TRBD1. V was clipped by 3 bases and J by 2 bases; unmatched bases: 3. The CDR3 totals 14 residues. Germline V gene lookup returns CDR1 MDHEN and CDR2 SYDVKM. The DNA for the CDR3 is TGTGCCAGCAGTTTGGACAGGGTACCCTACGAGCAGTACTTC. Its translation: CASSLDRVPYEQYF.

J is TRBJ1-5 and V is TRBV19, with D unresolved. Germline values: CDR1 LNHDA, CDR2 SQIVND (reference sequence). V gave up 1 base and J gave up 4 bases, with 5 bases separating them. There are 13 residues in the CDR3. CDR3 sequence reads: CASSIAFNQPQHF. Here the CDR3 DNA reads TGTGCCAGTAGTATAGCTTTTAATCAGCCCCAGCATTTT. Combining the CDR3 with reference TRBV19 and TRBJ1-5 gives the whole variable domain DGGITQSPKYLFRKEGQNVTLSCEQNLNHDAMYWYRQDPGQGLRLIYYSQIVNDFQKGDIAEGYSVSREKKESFPLTVTSAQKNPTAFYLCASSIAFNQPQHFGDGTRLSIL.